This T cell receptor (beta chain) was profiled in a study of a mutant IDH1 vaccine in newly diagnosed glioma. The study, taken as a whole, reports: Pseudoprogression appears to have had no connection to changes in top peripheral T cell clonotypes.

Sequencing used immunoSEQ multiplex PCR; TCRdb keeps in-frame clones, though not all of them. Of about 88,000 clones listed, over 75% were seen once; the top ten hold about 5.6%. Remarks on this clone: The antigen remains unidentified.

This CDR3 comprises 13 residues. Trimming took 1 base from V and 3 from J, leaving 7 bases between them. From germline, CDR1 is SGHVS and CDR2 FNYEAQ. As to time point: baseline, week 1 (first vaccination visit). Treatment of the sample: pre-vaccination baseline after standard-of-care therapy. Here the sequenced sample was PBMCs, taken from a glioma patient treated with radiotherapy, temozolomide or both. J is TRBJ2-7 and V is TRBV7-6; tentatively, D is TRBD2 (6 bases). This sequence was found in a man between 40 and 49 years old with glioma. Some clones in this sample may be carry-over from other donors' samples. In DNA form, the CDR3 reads TGTGCCAGCAGCTTAGTGGGGGGCTACGAGCAGTACTTC. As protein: CASSLVGGYEQYF.